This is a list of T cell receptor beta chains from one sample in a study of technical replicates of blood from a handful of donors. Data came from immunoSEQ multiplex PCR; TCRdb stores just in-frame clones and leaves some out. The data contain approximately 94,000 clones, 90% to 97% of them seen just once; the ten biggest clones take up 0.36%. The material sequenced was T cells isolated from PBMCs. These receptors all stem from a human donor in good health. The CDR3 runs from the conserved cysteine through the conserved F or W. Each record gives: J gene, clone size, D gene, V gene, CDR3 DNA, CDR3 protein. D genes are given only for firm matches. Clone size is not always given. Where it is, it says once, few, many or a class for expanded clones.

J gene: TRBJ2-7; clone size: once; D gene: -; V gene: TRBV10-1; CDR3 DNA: TGCGCCAGCAGTGAGTCGACGGCGGACTACGAGCAGTACTTC; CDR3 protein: CASSESTADYEQYF
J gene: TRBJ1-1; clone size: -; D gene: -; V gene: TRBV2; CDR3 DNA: TGTGCCAGCAGCCTCCAGGGCACTGAAGCTTTCTTT; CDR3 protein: CASSLQGTEAFF
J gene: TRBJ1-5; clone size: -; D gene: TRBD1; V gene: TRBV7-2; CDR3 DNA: TGTGCCAGCAGCTTGGACAGGTTAGGACAGCCCCAGCATTTT; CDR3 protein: CASSLDRLGQPQHF
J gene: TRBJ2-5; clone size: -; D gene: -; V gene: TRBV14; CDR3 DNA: TGTGCCAGCAGCCAAGGGCAGTTTGAGACCCAGTACTTC; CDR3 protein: CASSQGQFETQYF
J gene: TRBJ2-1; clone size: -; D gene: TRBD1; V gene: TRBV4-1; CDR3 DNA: TGCGCCAGCAGCCAGTCCGGGACAGGGGGCATCTATGAGCAGTTCTTC; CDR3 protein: CASSQSGTGGIYEQFF
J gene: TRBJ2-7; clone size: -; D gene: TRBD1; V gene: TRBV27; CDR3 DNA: TGTGCCAGCAGCGGGACAGGGGGCTCCTACGAGCAGTACTTC; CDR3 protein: CASSGTGGSYEQYF
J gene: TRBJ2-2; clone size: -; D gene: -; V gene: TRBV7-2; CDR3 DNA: TGTGCCAGCAGCTTTAGCAGGAGGCTCCCCGAGCTGTTTTTT; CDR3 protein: CASSFSRRLPELFF
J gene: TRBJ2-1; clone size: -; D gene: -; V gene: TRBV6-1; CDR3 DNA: TGTGCCAGCAGTGTGACACTTCTCAATGAGCAGTTCTTC; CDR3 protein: CASSVTLLNEQFF
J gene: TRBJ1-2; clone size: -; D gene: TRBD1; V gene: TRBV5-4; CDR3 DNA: TGTGCCAGCAGCATCGGACAGGGCTTTTATGGCTACACCTTC; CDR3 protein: CASSIGQGFYGYTF
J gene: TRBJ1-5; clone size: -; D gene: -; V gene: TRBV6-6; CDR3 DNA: TGTGCCAGCGGGGCACCCAATGAGCCCCAGCATTTT; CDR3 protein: CASGAPNEPQHF
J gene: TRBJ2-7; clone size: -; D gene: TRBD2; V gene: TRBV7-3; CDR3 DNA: TGTGCCAGCAGCTTAGTTGCGGGAGTGGGTGAGCAGTACTTC; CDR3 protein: CASSLVAGVGEQYF
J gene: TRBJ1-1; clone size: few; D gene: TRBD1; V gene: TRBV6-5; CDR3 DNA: TGTGCCAGCAGACAGGGGGTAGATGAAGCTTTCTTT; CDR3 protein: CASRQGVDEAFF
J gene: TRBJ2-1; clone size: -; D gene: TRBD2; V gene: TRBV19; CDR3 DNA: TGTGCCAGTAGTGGTACTAGCGGGCGCCAAGAGCAGTTCTTC; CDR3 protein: CASSGTSGRQEQFF
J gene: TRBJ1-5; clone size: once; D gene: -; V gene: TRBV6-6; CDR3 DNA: TGTGCCAGCAGTCGAGGCAGGGAGGAGGTATATTTT; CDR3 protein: CASSRGREEVYF
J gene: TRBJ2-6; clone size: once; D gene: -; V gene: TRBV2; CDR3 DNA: TGTGCCAGCCTTAGACAGCGCTCTGGGGCCAACGTCCTGACTTTC; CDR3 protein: CASLRQRSGANVLTF
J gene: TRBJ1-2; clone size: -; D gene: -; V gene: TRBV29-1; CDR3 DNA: TGCAGCGTTGATACGGATGGCTACACCTTC; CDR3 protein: CSVDTDGYTF